This TCR beta chain was captured in a study of blood T cell repertoires in COVID-19. The data were produced by immunoSEQ multiplex PCR, yet TCRdb's version contains in-frame clones alone and is incomplete. The sample holds roughly 190,000 clones, 88% seen once. The sample holds a few counts of this clone. Other DNA sequences in this specimen translate into the identical CDR3. The sequenced sample consisted of peripheral blood. The sequence derives from a man aged 40-50 years with active or convalescent COVID-19.

As DNA, the CDR3 is TGCAGCGTTGCAGGACTTGGGGAGCAGTTCTTC. It yields the protein CSVAGLGEQFF. The chain joins TRBV29-1 to TRBJ2-1, with D possibly TRBD2 on 5 matching bases. The CDR3 contains 11 residues. Germline V lookup: CDR1 SQVTM, CDR2 ANQGSEA. Trimming took off 4 bases at V and 10 bases at J, with 11 bases between the two ends.